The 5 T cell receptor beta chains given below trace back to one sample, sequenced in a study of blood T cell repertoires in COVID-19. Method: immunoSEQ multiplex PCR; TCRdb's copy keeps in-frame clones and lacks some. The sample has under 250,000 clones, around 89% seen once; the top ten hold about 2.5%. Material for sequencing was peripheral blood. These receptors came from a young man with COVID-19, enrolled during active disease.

In nucleotides, the CDR3 is TGTGCCAGCAGCTTTTCGGGACAGGGATTGACTGAAGCTTTCTTT. Translated: CASSFSGQGLTEAFF. The chain uses TRBV5-4 and TRBJ1-1; 9 bases map to TRBD1. V was pared by 2 bases and J by 5 bases, with 7 bases of the junction left unmatched. The CDR3 has 15 amino acids. The V gene's germline CDR1 is SGHNT and CDR2 YYREEE (reference sequence).

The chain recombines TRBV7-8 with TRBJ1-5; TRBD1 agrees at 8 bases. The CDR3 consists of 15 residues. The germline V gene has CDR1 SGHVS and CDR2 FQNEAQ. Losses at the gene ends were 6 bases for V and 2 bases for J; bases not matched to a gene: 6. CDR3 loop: CASRKDRGGNQPQHF. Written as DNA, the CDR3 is TGTGCCAGCAGAAAAGACAGGGGCGGCAATCAGCCCCAGCATTTT.

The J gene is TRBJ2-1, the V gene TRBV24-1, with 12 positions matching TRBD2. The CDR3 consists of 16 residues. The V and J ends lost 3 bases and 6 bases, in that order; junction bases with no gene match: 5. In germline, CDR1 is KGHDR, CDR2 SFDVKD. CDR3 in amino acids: CATSDLAGGPFNEQFF. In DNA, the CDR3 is TGTGCCACCAGTGATCTAGCGGGAGGGCCATTCAATGAGCAGTTCTTC.

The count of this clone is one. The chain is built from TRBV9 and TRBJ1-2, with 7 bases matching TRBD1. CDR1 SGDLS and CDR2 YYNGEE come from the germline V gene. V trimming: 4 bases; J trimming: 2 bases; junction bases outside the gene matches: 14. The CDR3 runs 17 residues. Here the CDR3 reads CASSPQGDPVANYGYTF. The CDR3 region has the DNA TGTGCCAGCAGCCCCCAGGGGGACCCTGTCGCCAACTATGGCTACACCTTC.

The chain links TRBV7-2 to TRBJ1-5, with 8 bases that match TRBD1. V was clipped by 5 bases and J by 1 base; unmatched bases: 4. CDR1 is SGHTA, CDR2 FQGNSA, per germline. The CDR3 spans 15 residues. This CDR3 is CASSPRGPSNQPQHF. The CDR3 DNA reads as TGTGCCAGCAGCCCCAGGGGGCCGAGCAATCAGCCCCAGCATTTT. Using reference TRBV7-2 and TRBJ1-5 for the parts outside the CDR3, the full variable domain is GAGVSQSPSNKVTEKGKDVELRCDPISGHTALYWYRQSLGQGLEFLIYFQGNSAPDKSGLPSDRFSAERTGGSVSTLTIQRTQQEDSAVYLCASSPRGPSNQPQHFGDGTRLSIL.